Presented here are 18 T cell receptor beta chains from one specimen sequenced in a study of blood T cell repertoires in COVID-19. The assay was immunoSEQ multiplex PCR, and TCRdb's table has in-frame clones only and misses some. The table lists 95,000 to 100,000 clones, 80% to 95% of them singletons. Sequencing was performed on peripheral blood. The receptors here all came from a man between 45 and 60 years old with active COVID-19.

V usage is TRBV7-9 and J usage is TRBJ2-5, with 9 positions matching TRBD2. J gave up 5 bases and V 6 bases, and 10 bases lay outside the gene matches. The CDR3 consists of 15 residues. The germline V gene encodes CDR1 SEHNR and CDR2 FQNEAQ (reference sequence). CDR3 sequence reads: CASRGASGMRETQYF. CDR3 DNA: TGTGCCAGCAGGGGAGCTAGCGGGATGAGGGAGACCCAGTACTTC. The full variable domain, with the rest looked up from reference TRBV7-9 and TRBJ2-5, is DTGVSQNPRHKITKRGQNVTFRCDPISEHNRLYWYRQTLGQGPEFLTYFQNEAQLEKSRLLSDRFSAERPKGSFSTLEIQRTEQGDSAMYLCASRGASGMRETQYFGPGTRLLVL.

V usage is TRBV6-1 and J usage is TRBJ2-7; possible D gene TRBD1, 5 bases. CDR1 MNHNS and CDR2 SASEGT come from the germline V gene. CDR3 length: 15 residues. Trimming removed 1 base from V and 3 bases from J, with 13 bases in between. Written as DNA, the CDR3 is TGTGCCAGCAGTGAAGGCAGGGTTTCCCGCTACGAGCAGTACTTC. Its translation: CASSEGRVSRYEQYF.

The genes are TRBV30 and TRBJ2-7; 11 bases line up with TRBD2. Trimming took 3 bases from V and 6 from J; bases not matched to a gene: 7. The CDR3 totals 14 residues. The germline CDR1 and CDR2 sequences are GTSNPN and SVGIG (reference sequence). The CDR3 reads CAWRLAGEWGEQYF. CDR3 bases: TGTGCCTGGAGACTAGCGGGAGAGTGGGGCGAGCAGTACTTC.

This clone was observed a single time. The V gene is TRBV11-2, the J gene TRBJ2-3; weak D call: TRBD2 (6 bases). CDR1 is SGHAT, CDR2 FQNNGV, per germline. The V end lost 4 bases, the J end lost 2 bases, and 13 bases lay between the germline ends. The CDR3 is 15 amino acids. Written as DNA, the CDR3 is TGTGCCAGCAGCTCTGCGGGGACCCACACAGATACGCAGTATTTT. Protein: CASSSAGTHTDTQYF.

V gene TRBV30 combines with J gene TRBJ2-3, with 10 bases matching TRBD2. This CDR3 spans 16 amino acids. CDR1 is GTSNPN, CDR2 SVGIG, per germline (reference sequence). V shed 1 base and J 4 bases; nucleotides not matched to a gene: 8. CDR3 sequence (DNA): TGTGCCTGGAGTGGGGCTAGCGGGAGAAGGTCAGATACGCAGTATTTT. Translated: CAWSGASGRRSDTQYF. Full variable domain (remainder filled in from reference TRBV30 and TRBJ2-3): SQTIHQWPATLVQPVGSPLSLECTVEGTSNPNLYWYRQAAGRGLQLLFYSVGIGQISSEVPQNLSASRPQDRQFILSSKKLLLSDSGFYLCAWSGASGRRSDTQYFGPGTRLTVL.

This clone was observed once. V gene TRBV3-1 (or the pseudogene TRBV3-2) combines with J gene TRBJ2-1; a weak D match, TRBD2 (6 bases). The CDR3 runs 15 residues. Trimming stripped 3 bases from V and 4 bases from J, with 13 bases between. Germline lookup yields CDR1 LGHDT and CDR2 YNNKEL (reference sequence). The CDR3 sequence: CASSHYLAGYNEQFF. Written as DNA, the CDR3 is TGTGCCAGCAGCCACTACCTGGCGGGATACAATGAGCAGTTCTTC.

A single count supports this clone. This chain joins TRBV28 and TRBJ1-1; the D is unclear. This CDR3 spans 16 amino acids. CDR1 is MDHEN and CDR2 is SYDVKM in the germline V gene. Deletions cut 4 bases from V and 4 bases from J, with 19 bases between. In nucleotides, the CDR3 is TGTGCCAGCAGTTCCATAACGCCCGGGAGCATCACTGAAGCTTTCTTT. Its translation is CASSSITPGSITEAFF.

The genes are TRBV7-6 and TRBJ1-4; 9 positions match TRBD1. Trimming cost V 7 bases and J 4 bases; bases outside gene matches: 10. Germline V gene lookup returns CDR1 SGHVS and CDR2 FNYEAQ. The CDR3 runs to 16 residues. The CDR3 is CASTADRGALNEKLFF. The DNA of the CDR3 is TGTGCCAGCACCGCCGACAGGGGGGCCCTTAATGAAAAACTGTTTTTT.

This clone was seen once. The chain carries TRBV3-1 (or the pseudogene TRBV3-2) and TRBJ2-1; no definite D call. Trimming cost V 4 bases and J 13 bases, with 14 bases left between them. Germline-derived CDR1 and CDR2 are LGHDT and YNNKEL (reference sequence). CDR3 length: 12 residues. This CDR3 is CASSLLEKPQFF. The CDR3 bases are TGTGCCAGCAGCCTCCTAGAGAAACCACAGTTCTTC.

The chain employs TRBV28 and TRBJ1-1, with D hard to call. The length of the CDR3 is 15 residues. Germline V gene data show CDR1 as MDHEN and CDR2 as SYDVKM. The V end was cut by 7 bases, the J end by 7 bases, with 22 bases between. CDR3 protein: CASTFQRLRTLEAFF. The CDR3 region has the DNA TGTGCCAGCACCTTCCAGAGGCTACGGACTCTTGAAGCTTTCTTT.

V is TRBV27 and J is TRBJ2-3; perhaps TRBD2 as D (6 bases). Germline CDR1 and CDR2: MNHEY and SMNVEV (reference sequence). V was cut by 4 bases and J by 7 bases, with 18 bases left in between. The CDR3 has 15 residues. In DNA, the CDR3 is TGTGCCAGCAGTTCACCCTTCTCAGGAGGGAATACGCAGTATTTT. Its protein product is CASSSPFSGGNTQYF.

The chain combines TRBV12-5 with TRBJ2-3, with D possibly matching TRBD2 (5 bases). Germline V CDR1 and CDR2: LGHNT, FRNRAP. This CDR3 has 11 amino acids. V shed 9 bases and J shed 3 bases, with 7 bases lying between them. In DNA form, the CDR3 reads TGTGCTAGCCGGGGAACAGATACGCAGTATTTT. It translates to CASRGTDTQYF.

V is TRBV10-1 and J is TRBJ2-1; TRBD2 aligns across 13 bases. CDR1 and CDR2 (germline): WNHNN, SYGVQD (reference sequence). With V trimmed by 5 bases and J by 6 bases, 7 bases remained unmatched. The CDR3 consists of 16 residues. CDR3 nucleotides: TGCGCCAGCAGTACCCTGACTAGCGGGAGGTTCAATGAGCAGTTCTTC. Translating gives CASSTLTSGRFNEQFF.

Regarding this clone: One junction end disagrees with the germline gene, perhaps due to a read error. This rearrangement joins TRBV4-2 to TRBJ1-1, with D tentatively TRBD1 (6 bases). Per germline, CDR1 LGHNA and CDR2 YNFKEQ. The CDR3 is 19 amino acids. Written as DNA, the CDR3 is TGTGCCAGCAACCAAGTTAAGGGGGGGCTGAGGAATACTCAGGCTGAAGCTTTCTTT. It is translated as CASNQVKGGLRNTQAEAFF.

The chain carries TRBV10-3 and TRBJ2-1, with D perhaps matching TRBD1 (6 bases). Looked up from germline, CDR1 is ENHRY and CDR2 is SYGVKD. The ends were cut back, 2 bases at V and 8 bases at J, with 10 bases in the middle. The CDR3 totals 13 residues. Written as DNA, the CDR3 is TGTGCCATCAGTGAGACCGGGACATATGAGCAGTTCTTC. It is translated as CAISETGTYEQFF.

V is TRBV6-5 and J is TRBJ2-5, with TRBD2 as a possible D gene (6 bases). CDR1 is MNHEY and CDR2 is SVGAGI in the germline V gene. Trimming took off 2 bases at V and 4 bases at J, with 17 bases between the two ends. This CDR3 is 16 amino acids long. This CDR3 is CASSYNRPGSGETQYF. The CDR3 DNA reads as TGTGCCAGCAGTTACAATCGTCCCGGGAGTGGAGAGACCCAGTACTTC.

The chain employs TRBV6-1 and TRBJ1-1, with 11 bases identical to TRBD1. The V gene's germline CDR1 is MNHNS and CDR2 SASEGT. V dropped 4 bases and J dropped 5; count of bases not matched to a gene: 9. CDR3 size: 16 residues. The CDR3 coding sequence is TGTGCCAGCAGTGTGGGGACAGGGGGTCTTTTAACTGAAGCTTTCTTT. Translating it yields CASSVGTGGLLTEAFF.

The chain joins TRBV5-1 to TRBJ2-5; D possibly corresponds to TRBD2 (6 bases). Trimming removed 4 bases at V and 4 bases at J, with 14 bases between. Per germline, CDR1 SGHRS and CDR2 YFSETQ. The CDR3 covers 14 residues. The CDR3 region has the DNA TGCGCCAGCAGCCCGGCTGGGGAGGCAGAGACCCAGTACTTC. Encoded protein: CASSPAGEAETQYF.